This TCR beta chain was found in a study of blood T cell repertoires in COVID-19. Study summary: Samples came from the United States, Italy and Spain, spanning acute and convalescent COVID-19. Sources were T cells, B-cell-depleted T cells, or PBMCs; the material itself was cDNA or gDNA.

Authors' processing steps: Cell counts per sample came from amplifying reference gene primers. Here immunoSEQ multiplex PCR was the method, and the copy in TCRdb shows in-frame clones only, minus some. Clone size and the V and J calls come from that table; the DNA yielded D and trimming. The sample has roughly 340,000 clones, about 90% seen once. The sequence was collected from a woman younger than 35 who had recovered from COVID-19. Sample: peripheral blood.

The CDR3 DNA reads as TGTGCCAGCAGTTACCCCACGACAGGGGTCTATGGCTACACCTTC. It is translated as CASSYPTTGVYGYTF. The V call is TRBV6-2 or TRBV6-3, the J call TRBJ1-2; 8 nucleotides align to TRBD1. Germline V gene sequence: CDR1 MNHEY, CDR2 SVGEGT. V gave up 2 bases and J gave up 4 bases; unmatched junction bases: 6. The CDR3 totals 15 residues.